The entry below gives a single T cell receptor beta chain sequence along with its context. Its antigen is still unknown. CDR3 size: 15 residues. Germline-derived CDR1 and CDR2 are MNHEY and SMNVEV (reference sequence). After removal of 5 bases from V and 8 bases from J, the junction contained 8 bases not matched to a gene. These data are taken from a study of T cell responses to AZD1222 COVID-19 vaccine. Study results and limitations: Spike-specific TCRs gained breadth and depth after people received two AZD1222 doses. CD4 TCRs covered the whole spike, strongest at regions 160-218 and 743-854.

Measured with immunoSEQ multiplex PCR; TCRdb has only the in-frame clones, and not every one. The profile shows more than 100,000 clones, around 92% of them singletons. This material consisted of peripheral blood, taken on day 0 of AZD1222 vaccination. This clonotype was sampled from an adult in good health. The J gene is TRBJ1-6, the V gene TRBV27; the match to TRBD1 covers 8 bases. As DNA, the CDR3 is TGTGCCAGCAGTCCAACAGGGGGATTGTATTCACCCCTCCACTTT. Amino acids: CASSPTGGLYSPLHF.